This T cell receptor (beta chain) is from a study of blood T cell repertoires in COVID-19. About the research overall: PBMCs, B-cell-depleted T cells, or T cells were the source of the cDNA or gDNA that made up the material.

Germline trimming cut 1 base from V and 1 base from J; bases unmatched to any gene: 3. The CDR3 consists of 15 residues. Germline V CDR1 and CDR2: SGHRS, YFSETQ. Recovered participants had two consecutive negative NP/OP PCR tests, healthcare professional clearance, or symptom resolution. TCRdb's table, derived via immunoSEQ multiplex PCR, lists solely in-frame clones and lacks some. The sample carries 300,000 to 400,000 clones, around 90% recorded once. This sequence originates from a man aged 55 to 70 who had recovered from COVID-19. The source material was PBMCs or T cells enriched from blood (not recorded which). This chain uses TRBV5-1 with TRBJ1-1; 8 nucleotides line up with TRBD1. The CDR3 protein is CASSLNGQGNTEAFF. The DNA of the CDR3 is TGCGCCAGCAGCTTGAATGGACAGGGGAACACTGAAGCTTTCTTT.